This TCR beta chain was found in a study of blood T cell repertoires in COVID-19. The overall study: Sources were T cells, B-cell-depleted T cells, or PBMCs; the material itself was cDNA or gDNA.

There are 15 residues in the CDR3. V trimming: 6 bases; J trimming: 0 bases; junction bases outside the gene matches: 4. Germline V gene sequence: CDR1 KGHSH, CDR2 LQKENI. TCRdb's table, derived via immunoSEQ multiplex PCR, lists solely in-frame clones and lacks some. The table includes fewer than 350,000 clones, about 89% detected once. Individuals aged about 18 to 90 years were recruited from fewer than 25 US areas. Cohorts were determined from participant-reported clinical history. Source material: PBMCs or T cells enriched from blood (not recorded which). The source is a man aged 60 to 69 who had recovered from COVID-19. The chain employs TRBV18 and TRBJ1-4; 7 bases fit TRBD1. CDR3 protein: CASSSGQTTNEKLFF. DNA of the CDR3: TGTGCCAGCTCCTCGGGACAGACAACTAATGAAAAACTGTTTTTT.